The 3 T cell receptor beta chains given below trace back to one sample, sequenced in a study of blood T cell repertoires in COVID-19. The protocol was immunoSEQ multiplex PCR, while the TCRdb copy is restricted to in-frame clones and leaves out a portion. The data show 85,000 to 100,000 clones, about four fifths seen once. Material: peripheral blood. The source of these receptors is a human donor in a cohort sampled during active COVID-19.

This clone appeared once. The rearrangement joins TRBV7-2 to TRBJ2-5; D not resolved. In germline, CDR1 is SGHTA, CDR2 FQGNSA. Trimming took off 6 bases at V and 2 bases at J, with 4 bases between the two ends. The CDR3 runs 11 residues. CDR3 in DNA: TGTGCCAGCAGTCCTCAAGAGACCCAGTACTTC. Residues: CASSPQETQYF. Using reference TRBV7-2 and TRBJ2-5 for the parts outside the CDR3, the full variable domain is GAGVSQSPSNKVTEKGKDVELRCDPISGHTALYWYRQSLGQGLEFLIYFQGNSAPDKSGLPSDRFSAERTGGSVSTLTIQRTQQEDSAVYLCASSPQETQYFGPGTRLLVL.

This clone turned up a few times. This rearrangement joins TRBV7-9 to TRBJ2-2; 10 positions match TRBD2. J lost 6 bases, V lost 6 bases, and 4 bases had no gene match. Per germline, CDR1 SEHNR and CDR2 FQNEAQ (reference sequence). This CDR3 region has 14 residues. CDR3 sequence reads: CASRSSGRSGELFF. For the CDR3, the DNA is TGTGCCAGCAGGTCTAGCGGGAGATCCGGGGAGCTGTTTTTT.

V gene TRBV7-8 combines with J gene TRBJ1-5; TRBD1 is a possible D gene (5 bases). CDR3 size: 14 residues. Trimming took 5 bases from V and 7 from J, leaving 15 bases between them. The germline CDR1 and CDR2 sequences are SGHVS and FQNEAQ. The CDR3 is CASSRRGAGQPQHF. CDR3 DNA: TGTGCCAGCAGCCGTCGTGGGGCAGGGCAGCCCCAGCATTTT.